The clone carrying this T cell receptor (beta chain) has just a few counts. What it binds is not known. This specimen comes from a study of cytotoxic CD8 clonotypes in ibrutinib-treated CLL. Assay: immunoSEQ multiplex PCR; the TCRdb copy retains only in-frame clones and omits some. Found here are roughly 220,000 clones, 70% of them singletons; the top ten hold roughly 5.9%. General study results and limits: At the start, clonality exceeded age-matched healthy donors and followed circulating CD8+ T-cell counts. There were few public clonotypes, and on treatment they contracted or stayed stable.

The TCR comes from a human donor with chronic lymphocytic leukemia. The material sequenced was PBMCs, taken after 12 months of ibrutinib treatment.

CDR3 coding DNA: TGTGCCAGCAGTTCTAACGATCCAGGGGTCACTGAAGCTTTCTTT. Translation: CASSSNDPGVTEAFF. This chain joins TRBV28 and TRBJ1-1, with a weak D call TRBD1 (6 bases). Looked up from germline, CDR1 is MDHEN and CDR2 is SYDVKM. CDR3 length equals 15 residues. V was shortened by 4 bases and J by 4 bases, with 16 bases between the two germline ends. Supplemented by reference TRBV28 and TRBJ1-1, the full variable domain reads DVKVTQSSRYLVKRTGEKVFLECVQDMDHENMFWYRQDPGLGLRLIYFSYDVKMKEKGDIPEGYSVSREKKERFSLILESASTNQTSMYLCASSSNDPGVTEAFFGQGTRLTVV.